Sequencing of this T cell receptor beta chain was carried out in a study of T-cell reconstitution after alpha-beta-depleted transplantation in children. A TCRbeta library incorporating unique molecular identifiers was prepared. TCRdb called the PCR reads again in MiXCR, with one record for every CDR3 protein. This table holds about 340,000 distinct CDR3 sequences, 10% to 15% found once. V gave up 3 bases and J gave up 3 bases, with 12 bases separating them. Germline-derived CDR1 and CDR2 are DFQATT and SNEGSKA (reference sequence). CDR3 size: 13 residues. The clonotype was recovered from a human donor who donated a stem cell graft to a child with Fanconi anemia. The chain combines TRBV20-1 with TRBJ2-7; no firm D call. This specimen consisted of PBMCs, obtained from the stem cell graft. The CDR3 DNA sequence: TGCAGTGCTAGGGTTCTTAGCAACTACGAGCAGTACTTC. Its protein product is CSARVLSNYEQYF.